This is a list of T cell receptor beta chains from one sample in a study of persistence of HIV-infected CD4 T cells. The protocol was immunoSEQ multiplex PCR, while the TCRdb copy is restricted to in-frame clones and leaves out a portion. The profile shows about 46,000 clones, 70% to 90% of them singletons. Their cognate antigens are unknown. The input for sequencing was CD4+ T cells sorted from PBMCs after roughly 18-hour stimulation, taken from a patient who received antiretroviral therapy. Receptors were obtained from an adult woman with HIV who was CMV-seropositive. Each CDR3 is given without its conserved first and last residue. Fields, in order: CDR3 length, V gene, J gene, CDR3 protein.

>14|TRBV6-5|TRBJ2-1
ASSLGGGGGYNEQF
>9|TRBV6-1|TRBJ1-3
ASRGRNTIY
>11|TRBV27|TRBJ2-7
ASSLYRDYEQY
>11|TRBV7-2|TRBJ1-5
ASSSYSNQPQH
>15|TRBV5-1|TRBJ2-3
ASKDGPSGSSTDTQY
>12|TRBV19|TRBJ1-2
ASSTHRDAYGYT
>11|TRBV7-2|TRBJ1-5
ASSSFDNQPQH
>12|TRBV4-3|TRBJ1-2
ASSPGQGAMGYT
>12|TRBV7-2|TRBJ1-1
ASSFQLVNTEAF
>10|TRBV24-1|TRBJ1-1
ATSDLGQGWE
>15|TRBV24-1|TRBJ2-5
ATSDLTSGGAQETQY
>14|TRBV7-3|TRBJ2-3
ASSLSGGAWTDTQY
>13|TRBV7-2|TRBJ2-1
ASSLARWDTATQF
>11|TRBV6-6|TRBJ1-4
ASRAEVVEKLF
>17|TRBV7-3|TRBJ2-7
ASSRRGTGVGGEAYEQY
>12|TRBV10-3|TRBJ1-2
AISDRTGTYGYT
>13|TRBV2|TRBJ2-7
ASRSLAGGPYEQY
>11|TRBV6-4|TRBJ1-6
ASKAGRNSPLH
>11|TRBV18|TRBJ2-7
ASSPWAAGEQY
>12|TRBV18|TRBJ1-4
ASSPGQPNEKLF
>11|TRBV7-8|TRBJ2-7
ASSKSTGTEQY
>13|TRBV5-6|TRBJ1-5
ASSLGPNSNQPQH
>11|TRBV29-1|TRBJ2-3
SAKQGRTDTQY
>11|TRBV9|TRBJ1-1
ASSVSSDTEAF
>13|TRBV7-2|TRBJ1-2
ASSLGPRRGNGYT
>13|TRBV28|TRBJ2-3
ASSFRGPSTDTQY
>16|TRBV27|TRBJ2-2
ASRRSKPGQANTGELF
>14|TRBV7-8|TRBJ2-7
ASSLAPGQKPYEQY
>14|TRBV7-9|TRBJ1-6
ASSLGTGTKRSPLH
>12|TRBV24-1|TRBJ2-2
ATGGQPNTGELF
>9|TRBV29-1|TRBJ2-3
SVGRGDTQY
>15|TRBV27|TRBJ2-5
ASSSGDRGLYQETQY
>13|TRBV6-5|TRBJ2-5
ASTVAGGPLETQY